Listed here is a single TCR beta chain. The antigen remains unidentified. The sample is drawn from a study of cytomegalovirus exposure and HLA in healthy donors. Whole-study findings and limits: A few CMV-associated chains were confirmed in vitro to be specific for CMV antigens. HLA-A and HLA-B allele assignments for most subjects were reportedly predicted accurately using TCR beta sequences.

Primers for the PCR totalled 60 Vbeta and 13 Jbeta. Clones were sequenced by immunoSEQ multiplex PCR, and TCRdb holds only the in-frame ones, with some missing. Found here are approximately 91,000 clones, about four fifths of them singletons; the top ten hold around 10%. Trimming shortened V by 5 bases and J by 6 bases, and 17 bases separated the two germline ends. The CDR3 consists of 14 residues. Looked up from germline, CDR1 is SEHNR and CDR2 is FQNEAQ (reference sequence). The source material was PBMCs. J is TRBJ2-7 and V is TRBV7-9; TRBD1 is a possible D gene (5 bases). This sequence was found in a human donor in good health. CDR3 DNA: TGTGCCAGCAGCCCCCGGCCAGGGTTTTCCGAGCAGTACTTC. Translation: CASSPRPGFSEQYF. The full variable domain, in which reference TRBV7-9 and TRBJ2-7 provide the parts outside the CDR3, is DTGVSQNPRHKITKRGQNVTFRCDPISEHNRLYWYRQTLGQGPEFLTYFQNEAQLEKSRLLSDRFSAERPKGSFSTLEIQRTEQGDSAMYLCASSPRPGFSEQYFGPGTRLTVT.